The clone carrying this T cell receptor beta chain came up many times. Its antigen is still unknown. The data originate from a study of T-cell reconstitution after alpha-beta-depleted transplantation in children. Whole-study findings and limits: T-cell numbers and diversity one year post-transplant derived largely from freshly generated T cells. Several hundred expanded graft clones reportedly supplied alpha-beta T cells about two months after transplant.

Unique molecular identifiers were incorporated during preparation of the TCRbeta library. TCRdb re-called the PCR reads through MiXCR, storing one row per CDR3 protein. This sample has hundreds of thousands of distinct CDR3 sequences; around 8% occur once, and the top ten carry 5% to 8%. The CDR3 runs 15 residues. CDR1 MNHEY and CDR2 SVGAGI come from the germline V gene. V was cut by 2 bases and J by 2 bases, with 11 bases left in between. The TCR comes from a male patient under 18 who had a stem cell transplant for acute lymphoblastic leukemia, so the T cells may come from the graft donor. The specimen was PBMCs, mostly from graft donor cells, collected 180 days after TCRalphabeta/CD19-depleted stem cell transplant. This chain uses TRBV6-5 with TRBJ2-3; TRBD2 is a possible D gene (7 bases). The chain's CDR3 is CASSYGGAITDTQYF. CDR3 coding DNA: TGTGCCAGCAGTTACGGGGGGGCCATCACAGATACGCAGTATTTT.